This T cell receptor beta chain comes out of a study of human versus mouse CDR3 diversity and MHC coevolution. Study-wide results and limits: Approximately 1.7 million TCR beta clonotypes were estimated for humans, the largest repertoire.

The CDR3 is made up of 15 amino acids. Germline V gene lookup returns CDR1 SGDLS and CDR2 YYNGEE. The V and J ends lost 0 bases and 3 bases, in that order; junction bases with no gene match: 6. Clones were read by immunoSEQ multiplex PCR, and TCRdb kept only the in-frame ones, dropping some. The table includes fewer than 80,000 clones, 85% to 95% detected once. About this clone itself: The antigen remains unidentified.

Sequencing used naive CD4+ T cells from blood. The subset denotes: CD45RO-negative CD62L-positive naive CD4 T cells. The V and J genes are TRBV9 and TRBJ2-7; 7 nucleotides align to TRBD2. This TCR derives from a person aged 30-70 years in good health. The CDR3 region is CASSVGAGDYYEQYF. CDR3 nucleotides: TGTGCCAGCAGCGTAGGGGCTGGGGACTACTACGAGCAGTACTTC. Variable domain in full (rest from reference TRBV9 and TRBJ2-7): DSGVTQTPKHLITATGQRVTLRCSPRSGDLSVYWYQQSLDQGLQFLIQYYNGEERAKGNILERFSAQQFPDLHSELNLSSLELGDSALYFCASSVGAGDYYEQYFGPGTRLTVT.